Below, 30 T cell receptor beta chains from the same sample are listed, as sequenced in a study of shared clonotypes between healthy human individuals (dated by TCRdb to about 2020). Libraries were prepared through the immunoSEQ multiplex PCR assay. Sourced from immuneACCESS, this table was stored by TCRdb with only in-frame sequences that have V and J called. A share of the clones is absent; for the studies checked, an unresolved V gene accounts for under half, and the remainder has no known explanation. The sample includes some 2,000,000 clones, with nearly 97% observed a single time. The ten largest clones represent around 0.13% of the sample. Sequenced: naive CD4+ T cells sorted from blood. Sample cell subset or site, as interpreted from the label and publication: CD45RA+ positively selected. The receptor source for this set is a man between 18 and 29 years old in good health.

The CDR3 spells CAIAKRAEDTEAFF. CDR3 nucleotide sequence: TGTGCCATCGCAAAGCGAGCAGAAGACACTGAAGCTTTCTTT. The chain uses TRBV10-3 and TRBJ1-1; unclear D gene. The CDR3 has 14 amino acids. The germline gives CDR1 ENHRY, CDR2 SYGVKD. V shed 8 bases and J shed 3 bases, with 16 bases lying between them.

Only a few counts were recorded for this clone. Other nucleotide sequences from this sample produce the same CDR3. V gene TRBV30 combines with J gene TRBJ1-6; D is undetermined. V dropped 2 bases and J dropped 10 bases, with 9 bases sitting between them. The V gene's germline CDR1 is GTSNPN and CDR2 SVGIG (reference sequence). The CDR3 contains 12 residues. CDR3 DNA sequence: TGTGCCTGGAGTCCCCAAAACTCACCCCTCCACTTT. Translation: CAWSPQNSPLHF.

The rearrangement links TRBV9 to TRBJ2-1; D gene uncertain. This CDR3 has 14 residues. Germline V CDR1 and CDR2: SGDLS, YYNGEE. V dropped 4 bases and J dropped 7 bases, with 15 bases sitting between them. The CDR3 spells CASSKGPLLNEQFF. As DNA, the CDR3 is TGTGCCAGCAGCAAAGGGCCACTATTGAATGAGCAGTTCTTC. Together with reference TRBV9 and TRBJ2-1, the CDR3 gives the full variable domain: DSGVTQTPKHLITATGQRVTLRCSPRSGDLSVYWYQQSLDQGLQFLIQYYNGEERAKGNILERFSAQQFPDLHSELNLSSLELGDSALYFCASSKGPLLNEQFFGPGTRLTVL.

CDR3: CASSEPSGRSYEQYF. Written as DNA, the CDR3 is TGCGCCAGCAGTGAGCCTAGCGGGAGGTCCTACGAGCAGTACTTC. The rearrangement joins TRBV10-2 to TRBJ2-7, with 11 bases lining up with TRBD2. Germline CDR1 WSHSY, CDR2 SAAADI. The CDR3 is 15 amino acids. V lost 2 bases and J lost 1; bases outside the gene matches: 1.

This chain links TRBV30 with TRBJ1-2, with 8 bases fitting TRBD1. The length of the CDR3 is 15 residues. Losses at the gene ends were 5 bases for V and 2 bases for J; bases not matched to a gene: 10. CDR1 and CDR2 (germline): GTSNPN, SVGIG (reference sequence). The CDR3 bases are TGTGCCTGGGCTCATTTGACAGGGGTAAACTATGGCTACACCTTC. It translates to CAWAHLTGVNYGYTF.

The chain uses TRBV28 and TRBJ1-2; possible D gene TRBD1, 6 bases. The ends were cut back, 5 bases at V and 9 bases at J, with 13 bases in the middle. Germline CDR1 MDHEN, CDR2 SYDVKM. The CDR3 totals 12 residues. This CDR3 reads CASSPRQASYTF. CDR3 bases: TGTGCCAGCAGTCCCCGACAGGCTAGCTACACCTTC.

This clone was found once. The J gene is TRBJ2-7, the V gene TRBV19; D tentatively fits TRBD1 or TRBD2 (5 bases each). This CDR3 contains 15 residues. Trimming pared 3 bases from V and 2 bases from J, leaving 14 bases between. Germline assignment: CDR1 LNHDA and CDR2 SQIVND (reference sequence). The CDR3 loop is CASSMRRGLPYEQYF. CDR3 bases: TGTGCCAGTAGTATGAGACGGGGCCTCCCCTACGAGCAGTACTTC.

V usage is TRBV6-4 and J usage is TRBJ1-5; D is undetermined. The CDR3 has 14 amino acids. The V end lost 4 bases, the J end lost 7 bases, and 14 bases lay between the germline ends. The V gene's germline CDR1 is MRHNA and CDR2 SNTAGT. The CDR3 reads CASSAKQKWQPQHF. The DNA of the CDR3 is TGTGCCAGCAGTGCCAAACAGAAGTGGCAGCCCCAGCATTTT.

A remark on this clone: The same CDR3 also results from other DNA sequences found in this sample. DNA of the CDR3: TGCGCCAGCAGCCAAGTTCAGGGGATCACCGGGGAGCTGTTTTTT. Its protein is CASSQVQGITGELFF. The rearrangement joins TRBV4-1 to TRBJ2-2, with D perhaps matching TRBD1 (6 bases). Germline CDR1 reads MGHRA; CDR2 reads YSYEKL. There are 15 residues in the CDR3. The V gene lost 1 base and the J gene lost 4 bases, with 10 bases spanning the gap.

The chain recombines TRBV7-8 with TRBJ2-3, with TRBD1 identical over 8 bases. Germline V lookup: CDR1 SGHVS, CDR2 FQNEAQ. This CDR3 spans 15 amino acids. The V gene end was trimmed by 5 bases and the J gene end by 2 bases; junction bases not matched to a gene: 6. For the CDR3, the DNA is TGTGCCAGCAGCCGAGGGACAGGACACACAGATACGCAGTATTTT. Translation gives CASSRGTGHTDTQYF.

The gene calls are TRBV4-1 and TRBJ2-7, with 14 bases fitting TRBD2. This CDR3 spans 16 amino acids. The germline V gene has CDR1 MGHRA and CDR2 YSYEKL. V lost 4 bases and J lost 4; bases outside the gene matches: 6. The CDR3, as DNA: TGCGCCAGCAGCCTCCCCGGGACTAGCGGGAGATACGAGCAGTACTTC. It specifies CASSLPGTSGRYEQYF.

V and J are TRBV6-5 and TRBJ2-3, with D maybe TRBD2 (6 bases). V lost 4 bases and J lost 5, with 7 bases in between. This CDR3 region has 12 residues. CDR1 is MNHEY, CDR2 SVGAGI, per germline. This chain's CDR3 is CASSSGVDTQYF. CDR3 in DNA: TGTGCCAGCAGTTCGGGGGTAGATACGCAGTATTTT.

This clone appeared a single time. The rearrangement links TRBV5-4 to TRBJ1-1; D gene uncertain. The CDR3 runs 16 residues. V was pared by 4 bases and J by 1 base, with 17 bases between. The germline gives CDR1 SGHNT, CDR2 YYREEE (reference sequence). The CDR3 coding sequence is TGTGCCAGCAGCCCCGGCGGGCCAGTGTCGAACACTGAAGCTTTCTTT. Its translation: CASSPGGPVSNTEAFF. Drawing the rest from reference TRBV5-4 and TRBJ1-1, the complete variable domain is ETGVTQSPTHLIKTRGQQVTLRCSSQSGHNTVSWYQQALGQGPQFIFQYYREEENGRGNFPPRFSGLQFPNYSSELNVNALELDDSALYLCASSPGGPVSNTEAFFGQGTRLTVV.

The chain couples TRBV9 to TRBJ1-1; no reliable D call. The CDR3 contains 13 residues. Germline assignment: CDR1 SGDLS and CDR2 YYNGEE. Deletions cut 3 bases from V and 1 base from J, with 7 bases between. CDR3 residues: CASSETANTEAFF. The DNA for the CDR3 is TGTGCCAGCAGCGAAACGGCGAACACTGAAGCTTTCTTT.

V and J are TRBV7-9 and TRBJ1-1; TRBD1 is a possible D gene (6 bases). The CDR3 loop spans 14 amino acids. Germline-derived CDR1 and CDR2 are SEHNR and FQNEAQ (reference sequence). V lost 5 bases and J 8 bases, leaving 18 bases between the germline ends. Written as DNA, the CDR3 is TGTGCCAGCAGCACCTTTGACAGGCCGAGCGAAGCTTTCTTT. Its protein product is CASSTFDRPSEAFF.

This clone was found once. V is TRBV9 and J is TRBJ2-7, with 9 bases identical to TRBD2. The CDR3 is 15 amino acids. CDR1 and CDR2 from the germline V gene are SGDLS and YYNGEE. Losses at the gene ends were 4 bases for V and 2 bases for J; bases not matched to a gene: 7. CDR3 protein: CASSPGTSWTYEQYF. As DNA, the CDR3 is TGTGCCAGCAGCCCCGGGACTAGCTGGACCTACGAGCAGTACTTC.

The table lists this clone with a few counts. This rearrangement joins TRBV30 to TRBJ1-6, with D uncertain. Trimming shortened V by 3 bases and J by 8 bases, and 17 bases separated the two germline ends. This CDR3 is built from 15 residues. Germline V CDR1 and CDR2: GTSNPN, SVGIG (reference sequence). Here the CDR3 DNA reads TGTGCCTGGAGCCCGAGGGAGGGTAAGCATTCACCCCTCCACTTT. Its translation is CAWSPREGKHSPLHF.

This chain connects TRBV11-2 to TRBJ1-5; D not certain. There are 14 residues in the CDR3. V was shortened by 1 base and J by 5 bases, with 9 bases between the two germline ends. Per germline, CDR1 SGHAT and CDR2 FQNNGV. The CDR3 region has the DNA TGTGCCAGCAGCTTAGCTGGGATGGATCAGCCCCAGCATTTT. Translated: CASSLAGMDQPQHF.

The J gene is TRBJ1-2, the V gene TRBV7-9; D is uncertain. CDR1 and CDR2 from the germline V gene are SEHNR and FQNEAQ (reference sequence). This CDR3 has 13 residues. V lost 1 base to trimming and J lost 6 bases, with 9 bases between them. The CDR3 DNA follows: TGTGCCAGCAGCTTAGTAGTAGCAAATGGCTACACCTTC. Its protein is CASSLVVANGYTF.

The DNA of the CDR3 is TGTGCCAGCAGCGGGACAGGGGGCTTGAATGAGCAGTTCTTC. Translation gives CASSGTGGLNEQFF. The chain uses TRBV5-4 and TRBJ2-1; 12 bases line up with TRBD1. V gave up 4 bases and J gave up 7 bases; unmatched junction bases: 3. The germline V gene has CDR1 SGHNT and CDR2 YYREEE (reference sequence). The CDR3 covers 14 residues.

The V and J genes are TRBV28 and TRBJ2-1; TRBD1 matches at 7 bases. This CDR3 contains 12 residues. The junction had 2 bases not matched to a gene; V was cut back by 5 bases and J by 7 bases. Germline assignment: CDR1 MDHEN and CDR2 SYDVKM. CDR3 DNA sequence: TGTGCCAGCAGTGACAGGGCGAATGAGCAGTTCTTC. Translating gives CASSDRANEQFF.

V gene TRBV2 combines with J gene TRBJ1-2; D is perhaps TRBD1 (5 bases). Between the trimmed V and J ends, which lost 4 bases and 4 bases, there was a span of 13 bases. This CDR3 contains 14 residues. Germline-derived CDR1 and CDR2 are SNHLY and FYNNEI. CDR3 bases: TGTGCCAGCAGTGTACAGGTGGGATCCTATGGCTACACCTTC. Translating it yields CASSVQVGSYGYTF.

The J gene is TRBJ2-7, the V gene TRBV10-3, with D perhaps TRBD1 (5 bases). Trimming shortened V by 8 bases and J by 4 bases, and 21 bases separated the two germline ends. This CDR3 has 15 residues. The germline gives CDR1 ENHRY, CDR2 SYGVKD. CDR3 sequence reads: CAIARFVGAKYEQYF. CDR3 DNA sequence: TGTGCCATCGCCCGGTTCGTAGGGGCGAAGTACGAGCAGTACTTC.

CDR3 coding DNA: TGTGCCTGGAGCTCCGGAGCGGGAGGGGGAAAACTGTTTTTT. Translation: CAWSSGAGGGKLFF. The J gene is TRBJ1-4, the V gene TRBV30; weak D call: TRBD1 (6 bases). This CDR3 has 14 amino acids. V was shortened by 3 bases and J by 10 bases, with 18 bases between the two germline ends. Germline V gene sequence: CDR1 GTSNPN, CDR2 SVGIG (reference sequence).

The chain joins TRBV9 to TRBJ2-1; no reliable D call. The germline CDR1 and CDR2 sequences are SGDLS and YYNGEE. The CDR3 runs 14 residues. Between the trimmed V and J ends, which lost 0 bases and 2 bases, there was a span of 6 bases. The CDR3 DNA follows: TGTGCCAGCAGCGTAGCGGACCCCTACAATGAGCAGTTCTTC. Translation: CASSVADPYNEQFF.

This chain links TRBV5-1 with TRBJ1-1; D uncertain. The CDR3 is 15 residues long. From germline, CDR1 is SGHRS and CDR2 YFSETQ. Trimming left V 4 bases short and J 5 bases short, with 18 bases between. The CDR3 DNA is TGCGCCAGCAGCCTGGGCGGGTTGTCGAATACTGAAGCTTTCTTT. Amino acids: CASSLGGLSNTEAFF. Variable domain in full (rest from reference TRBV5-1 and TRBJ1-1): KAGVTQTPRYLIKTRGQQVTLSCSPISGHRSVSWYQQTPGQGLQFLFEYFSETQRNKGNFPGRFSGRQFSNSRSEMNVSTLELGDSALYLCASSLGGLSNTEAFFGQGTRLTVV.

The chain uses TRBV10-3 and TRBJ1-1; D perhaps matches TRBD1 (6 bases). Germline V gene sequence: CDR1 ENHRY, CDR2 SYGVKD. The CDR3 sequence is 14 residues long. The V and J ends lost 5 bases and 4 bases respectively, with 14 bases between them. CDR3 bases: TGTGCCATCAGTAGACAGGAGCTCGGCACTGAAGCTTTCTTT. Its protein is CAISRQELGTEAFF.

V and J are TRBV6-5 and TRBJ1-1, with 7 bases lining up with TRBD1. V gave up 7 bases and J gave up 7 bases; unmatched junction bases: 3. Germline V lookup: CDR1 MNHEY, CDR2 SVGAGI. The CDR3 extends over 11 amino acids. The CDR3 DNA reads as TGTGCCAGCACCCAGGGGGGTGAAGCTTTCTTT. This encodes CASTQGGEAFF.

V gene TRBV27 combines with J gene TRBJ2-7; TRBD1 agrees at 8 bases. Germline V CDR1 and CDR2: MNHEY, SMNVEV (reference sequence). V dropped 7 bases and J dropped 3; count of bases not matched to a gene: 8. The CDR3 length is 14 residues. The CDR3 loop reads CASTWSGGYYEQYF. CDR3 bases: TGTGCCAGCACCTGGTCAGGGGGCTACTACGAGCAGTACTTC.

The chain joins TRBV10-3 to TRBJ1-2; 7 bases line up with TRBD1. CDR1 and CDR2 from the germline V gene are ENHRY and SYGVKD. Germline trimming cut 8 bases from V and 1 base from J; bases unmatched to any gene: 1. The CDR3 contains 12 residues. CDR3 amino acids: CAIGQDNYGYTF. CDR3 DNA sequence: TGTGCCATCGGACAGGATAACTATGGCTACACCTTC.